This paragraph reports one TCR beta chain. This entry is derived from a study of cytomegalovirus exposure and HLA in healthy donors. It was with 60 Vbeta and 13 Jbeta primers that the PCR ran. Only in-frame clones appear in the TCRdb table, and some are missing; sequencing was by immunoSEQ multiplex PCR. Here the sample table reports 120,000 to 150,000 clones. The CDR3 runs 16 residues. CDR1 is SGHTA and CDR2 is FQGTGA in the germline V gene. V dropped 5 bases and J dropped 5 bases, with 21 bases sitting between them. The genes are TRBV7-3 and TRBJ2-5, with TRBD2 as a possible D gene (7 bases). The sequenced sample consisted of PBMCs. The source of this sequence is a woman aged 18-35 years in good health and CMV-seronegative. For the CDR3, the DNA is TGTGCCAGCAGCCCCGAGGGGGGAGGGGTAGTTGAGACCCAGTACTTC. Its protein is CASSPEGGGVVETQYF.